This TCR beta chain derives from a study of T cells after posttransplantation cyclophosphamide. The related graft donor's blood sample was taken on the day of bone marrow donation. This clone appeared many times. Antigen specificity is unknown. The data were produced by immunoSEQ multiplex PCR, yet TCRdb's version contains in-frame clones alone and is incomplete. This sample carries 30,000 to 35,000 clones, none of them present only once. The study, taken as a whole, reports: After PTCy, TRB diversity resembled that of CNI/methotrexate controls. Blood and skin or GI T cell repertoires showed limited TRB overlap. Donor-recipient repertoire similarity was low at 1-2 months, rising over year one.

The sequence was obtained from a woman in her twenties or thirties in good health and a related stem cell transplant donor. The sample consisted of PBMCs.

The CDR3 DNA is TGTGCCAGCAGCCCCCCTCTAGGTGTAGGGGGCGCCGGGGAGCTGTTTTTT. Residues: CASSPPLGVGGAGELFF. This rearrangement joins TRBV9 to TRBJ2-2; 7 nucleotides match TRBD1. CDR3 length: 17 residues. The V gene's germline CDR1 is SGDLS and CDR2 YYNGEE. Trimming cost V 4 bases and J 6 bases; bases outside gene matches: 15.